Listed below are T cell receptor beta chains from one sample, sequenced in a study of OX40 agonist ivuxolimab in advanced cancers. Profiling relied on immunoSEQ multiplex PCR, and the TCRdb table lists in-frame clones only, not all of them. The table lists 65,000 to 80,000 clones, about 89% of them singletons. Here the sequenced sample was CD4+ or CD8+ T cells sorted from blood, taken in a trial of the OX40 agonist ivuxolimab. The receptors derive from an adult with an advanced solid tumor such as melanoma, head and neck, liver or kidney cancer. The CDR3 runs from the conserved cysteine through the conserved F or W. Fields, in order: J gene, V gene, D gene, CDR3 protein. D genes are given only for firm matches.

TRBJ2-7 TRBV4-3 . CASSQEATLRAYEQYF
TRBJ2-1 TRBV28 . CASSLRLDGDEQFF
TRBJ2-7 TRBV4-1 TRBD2 CASSQVLAGGEQYF
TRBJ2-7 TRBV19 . CASTSGGAEQYF
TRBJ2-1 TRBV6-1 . CASSERVHNEQFF
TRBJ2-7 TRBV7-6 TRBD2 CASSPNTAGVGEQYF
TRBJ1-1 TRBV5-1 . CASSFSKMNTEAFF
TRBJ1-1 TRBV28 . CASSLVQIRMNTEAFF
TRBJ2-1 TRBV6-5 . CAAGASSYNEQFF
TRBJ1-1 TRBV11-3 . CASRLWETEAFF
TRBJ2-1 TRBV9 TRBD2 CASSVASGRTLKYNEQFF
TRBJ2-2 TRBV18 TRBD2 CASSPTGRDNTGELFF
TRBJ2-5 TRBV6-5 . CASSNSIETQYF
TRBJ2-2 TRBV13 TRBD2 CASKAGSGVGELFF
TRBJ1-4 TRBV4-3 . CASSQDLADYEKLFF
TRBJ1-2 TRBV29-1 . CSVVLSGIYGYTF
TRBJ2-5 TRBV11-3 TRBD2 CASSSGLAGGMVETQYF
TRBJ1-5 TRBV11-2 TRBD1 CASSPTGGGNQPQHF
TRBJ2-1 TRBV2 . CASLPGQYNEQFF
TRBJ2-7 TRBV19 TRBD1 CASMGDRAYEQYF
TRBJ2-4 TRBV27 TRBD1 CASSFLPGQGEYF
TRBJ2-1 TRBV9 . CASSVEAGNEQFF
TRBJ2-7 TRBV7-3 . CACLGHNSYEQYF
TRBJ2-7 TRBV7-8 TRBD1 CASSIGQEPYF
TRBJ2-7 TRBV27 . CASSLSLGHEQYF
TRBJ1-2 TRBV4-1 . CASSQDREGLGGYTF
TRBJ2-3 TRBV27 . CASSFREETDTQYF
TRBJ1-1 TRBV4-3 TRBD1 CASSQDRVGDTEAFF
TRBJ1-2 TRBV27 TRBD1 CASSLKGQGNYGYTF
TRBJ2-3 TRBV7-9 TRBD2 CASRSMSGSGFWADTQYF
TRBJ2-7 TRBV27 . CASSFKDATYEQYF
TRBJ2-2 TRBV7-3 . CASSLGVYTGELFF
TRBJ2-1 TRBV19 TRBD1 CASSIVQGDEQFF
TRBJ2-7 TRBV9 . CASSGGESRGYNF
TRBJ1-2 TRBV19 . CASRKSGDYGYTF
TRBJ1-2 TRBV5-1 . CASSGPPNYGYTF
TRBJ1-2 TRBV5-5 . CASSLEGNGYTF
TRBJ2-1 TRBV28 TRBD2 CASSFPSGMDNEQFF
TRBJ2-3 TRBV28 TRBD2 CASSPSGSTDTQYF
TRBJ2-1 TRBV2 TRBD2 CASSPTGGPGNEQFF
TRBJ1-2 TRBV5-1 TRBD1 CASSYTGGGGYTF
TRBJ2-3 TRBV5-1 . CASRIEDIPDTQYF
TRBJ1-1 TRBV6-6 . CASSYSNFAEAFF
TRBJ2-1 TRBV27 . CASSLSNPGNNEQFF
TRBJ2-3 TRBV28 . CASSLTNYYTDTQYF
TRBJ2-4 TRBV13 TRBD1 CASSLGQGLAKNIQYF
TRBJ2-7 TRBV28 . CASSLPRAYEQYF
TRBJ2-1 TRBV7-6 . CASSPSGLTYNEQFF
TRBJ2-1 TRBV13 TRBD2 CASSLPSGLDGSYNEQFF
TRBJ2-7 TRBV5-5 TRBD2 CASSASGTSGSYEQYF
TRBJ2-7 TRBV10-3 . CAISEPDSYEQYF
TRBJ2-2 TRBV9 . CASSATLRAAGELFF
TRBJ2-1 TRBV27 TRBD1 CASSFGQGGDEQFF
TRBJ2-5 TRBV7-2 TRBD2 CASSLTGLADLQETQYF
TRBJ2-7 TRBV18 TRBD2 CASSGIGLAGYEQYF
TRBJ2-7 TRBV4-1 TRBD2 CASSQGRTSESSYEQYF
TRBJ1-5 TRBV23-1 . CASSPPHQGFNQPQHF
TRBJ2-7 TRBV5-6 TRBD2 CASSLAERGPYEQYF
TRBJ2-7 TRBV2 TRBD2 CASSEAGNLSGRSYEQYF
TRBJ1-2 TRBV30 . CAWSGDPRSYGYTF